The source of this T cell receptor (beta chain) is a study of T cell responses to AZD1222 COVID-19 vaccine. Findings of the study overall: Spike-specific TCR breadth rose after two AZD1222 doses, and depth rose as well. CD4 TCRs associated with vaccination spanned spike, dominating at 160-218 and 743-854. Reports say nearly half of spike-specific TCRs go after unmutated variant regions.

V lost 2 bases to trimming and J lost 0 bases, with 8 bases between them. The CDR3 is 15 amino acids. CDR1 and CDR2 (germline): MGHDK, SYGVNS. Some clones are missing from TCRdb's copy, which holds only in-frame ones; the method was immunoSEQ multiplex PCR. The sample holds roughly 130,000 clones, about 90% seen once. Concerning this clone itself: Its antigen is unidentified.

Sequencing was performed on peripheral blood, taken on day 0 of AZD1222 vaccination. This TCR came from an adult in good health. The V call is TRBV25-1, the J call TRBJ1-5, with D unresolved. CDR3 in DNA: TGTGCCAGCAGTGAACCAGGCCGTAGCAATCAGCCCCAGCATTTT. Its translation is CASSEPGRSNQPQHF.